Given below is one TCR beta chain in context. The antigen is unknown. This sample was included in a study of vaccination and CD4 T cells after COVID-19. Study as a whole: Overlapping peptides of the spike proteins of SARS-CoV-2, HCoV-NL63, HCoV-OC43 and HCoV-229E were used for cell stimulation.

Findings of the study overall: With convalescent patients, a median approximately 90% of reactive clones emerged solely after vaccination. Median counts of SARS-CoV-2-reactive clonotypes increased from about 20 to 38; this difference was not significant.

Treatment given: approximately 10-day PBMC culture with coronavirus spike peptide pools or control peptides (ViraFEST assay). Scientists ran DNA taken from cultured CD4+ T cells through the Oncomine TCR Beta short-read assay for sequencing. TCRdb passed the PCR reads through MiXCR, listing each CDR3 protein once. The sample shows 20,000 to 25,000 distinct CDR3 sequences, over 55% of them seen only once. The V end was cut by 6 bases, the J end by 1 base, with 10 bases between. The CDR3 extends over 14 amino acids. Germline CDR1 LNHDA, CDR2 SQIVND (reference sequence). Specimen: CD4+ T cells from blood, cultured in vitro, collected after SARS-CoV-2 vaccination. The chain combines TRBV19 with TRBJ1-5, with D possibly being TRBD1 (5 bases). The sequence derives from a human donor who received a COVID-19 vaccine. Here the CDR3 reads CASRGGGSNQPQHF. The CDR3 bases are TGTGCCAGTAGGGGTGGGGGAAGCAATCAGCCCCAGCATTTT.